This TCR beta chain is drawn from a study of cytotoxic CD8 clonotypes in ibrutinib-treated CLL. On the study more broadly: The cohort had 10 to 11 relapsed/refractory and around 14 treatment-naive patients, 17 to 18 IGHV unmutated. Response material was collected after a median 12 months of treatment, range 6 to 36.

General study results and limits: Treatment saw public clonotypes, which were uncommon, either contract or stay stable. Baseline-level clonality went beyond age-matched healthy donors and moved in step with circulating CD8+ T-cell counts.

Sequenced by immunoSEQ multiplex PCR; TCRdb stores in-frame clones only, minus some. The sample shows 15,000 or so clones, about 65% of them seen only once. Germline V CDR1 and CDR2: SGHTS, YDEGEE. The CDR3 consists of 14 residues. V lost 5 bases to trimming and J lost 3 bases; unmatched junction nucleotides: 6. With regard to this clone: Its antigen is unknown.

This receptor was obtained from a human donor with chronic lymphocytic leukemia. The sample was PBMCs, taken before ibrutinib treatment. The rearrangement joins TRBV5-8 to TRBJ2-7; 9 nucleotides agree with TRBD1. The CDR3 DNA follows: TGTGCCAGCAGACGGGACAGGGTAAACTACGAGCAGTACTTC. Translated, it gives CASRRDRVNYEQYF.